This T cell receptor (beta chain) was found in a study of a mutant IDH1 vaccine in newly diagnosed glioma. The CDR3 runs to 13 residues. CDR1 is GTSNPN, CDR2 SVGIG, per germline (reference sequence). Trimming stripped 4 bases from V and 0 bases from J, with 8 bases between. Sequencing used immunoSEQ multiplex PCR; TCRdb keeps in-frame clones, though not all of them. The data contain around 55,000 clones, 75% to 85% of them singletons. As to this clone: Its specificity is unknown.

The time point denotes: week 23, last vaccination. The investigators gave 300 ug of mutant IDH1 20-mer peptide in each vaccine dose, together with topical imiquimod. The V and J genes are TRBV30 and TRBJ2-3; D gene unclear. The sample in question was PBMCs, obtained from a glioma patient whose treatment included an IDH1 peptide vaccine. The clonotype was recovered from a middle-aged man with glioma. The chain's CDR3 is CAWNPGSTDTQYF. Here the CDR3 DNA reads TGTGCCTGGAACCCGGGTAGCACAGATACGCAGTATTTT. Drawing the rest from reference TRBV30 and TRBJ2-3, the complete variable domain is SQTIHQWPATLVQPVGSPLSLECTVEGTSNPNLYWYRQAAGRGLQLLFYSVGIGQISSEVPQNLSASRPQDRQFILSSKKLLLSDSGFYLCAWNPGSTDTQYFGPGTRLTVL.